This T cell receptor beta chain was sequenced in a study of T cell responses to AZD1222 COVID-19 vaccine. General study results and limits: A reported finding is that nearly half of spike-specific TCRs target unmutated variant regions.

V trimming: 5 bases; J trimming: 8 bases; junction bases outside the gene matches: 7. In germline, CDR1 is KGHDR, CDR2 SFDVKD. This CDR3 is built from 14 residues. The protocol was immunoSEQ multiplex PCR, while the TCRdb copy is restricted to in-frame clones and leaves out a portion. The sample contains fewer than 120,000 clones, around 82% of which appear only once. A remark on this clone: Its specificity is not known.

This rearrangement joins TRBV24-1 to TRBJ2-1, with 8 bases aligning to TRBD1. This TCR derives from an adult in good health. The sequencing here drew on peripheral blood, taken on day 0 of AZD1222 vaccination. In DNA form, the CDR3 reads TGTGCCACCAGTGGTATACAGGGGGTCGATGAGCAGTTCTTC. Its translation is CATSGIQGVDEQFF.